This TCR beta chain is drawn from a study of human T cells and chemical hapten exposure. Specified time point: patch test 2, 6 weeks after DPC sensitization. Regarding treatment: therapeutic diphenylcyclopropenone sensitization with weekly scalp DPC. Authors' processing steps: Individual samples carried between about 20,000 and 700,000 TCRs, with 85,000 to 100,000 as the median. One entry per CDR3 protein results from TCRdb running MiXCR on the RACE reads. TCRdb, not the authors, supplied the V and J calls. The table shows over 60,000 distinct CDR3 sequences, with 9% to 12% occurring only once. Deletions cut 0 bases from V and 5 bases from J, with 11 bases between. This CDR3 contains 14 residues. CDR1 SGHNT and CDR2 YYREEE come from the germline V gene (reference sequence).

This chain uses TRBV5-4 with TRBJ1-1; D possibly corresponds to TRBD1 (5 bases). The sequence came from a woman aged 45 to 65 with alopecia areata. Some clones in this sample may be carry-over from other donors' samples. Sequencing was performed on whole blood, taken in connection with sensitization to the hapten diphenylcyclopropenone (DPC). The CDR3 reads CASSLEYGATEAFF. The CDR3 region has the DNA TGTGCCAGCAGCTTGGAGTATGGGGCGACTGAAGCTTTCTTT.